Described below is a single T cell receptor beta chain sequence and its context. With random hexamers, reverse transcription was performed on about 0.5 to 1 ug of RNA. An immunoSEQ multiplex PCR generated amplified TCR beta CDR3 products spanning 54 Vbeta and 13 Jbeta. TCRdb reanalysed the immunoSEQ multiplex PCR reads using MiXCR and keeps one entry per CDR3 protein. The sample has 85,000 to 120,000 distinct CDR3 sequences; approximately 93% are singletons. The data are from a study of CD8 T cells in Susac syndrome. Study overall: At blood draw, Susac syndrome patients were therapy-naive, on corticosteroids, or on intravenous immunoglobulin alone.

The germline V gene has CDR1 SNHLY and CDR2 FYNNEI. Deletions cut 10 bases from V and 4 bases from J, with 11 bases between. The CDR3 is 12 amino acids. Sequenced material: CD8+ T cells from PBMCs. The chain has TRBV2 and TRBJ2-1, with a possible D match to TRBD1 (6 bases). The receptor's source is a human donor with Susac syndrome. The CDR3 nucleotides read TGTGCCAAGACAGGATTTTACAATGAGCAGTTCTTC. Amino acid sequence: CAKTGFYNEQFF.